Shown below are 2 T cell receptor beta chains from a single sample sequenced in a study of naive and memory T cell subsets. General study results and limits: Especially in CD8 cells, naive repertoires contained a few larger clonotypes, possibly CD45RA-re-expressing memory cells.

Both TRBC1 and TRBC2 were covered by a beta constant-region primer of two equimolar oligonucleotides. The ligated cDNA underwent four PCR rounds using SP2 and nested alpha and beta constant-region primers. TCRdb passed the UMI-ligation and nested PCR reads through MiXCR, listing each CDR3 protein once. The table shows more than 120,000 distinct CDR3 sequences, with around 21% occurring only once. These receptors are not linked to any known antigen. The specimen was naive CD8+ T cells from blood. Receptors were obtained from a human donor in good health.

In this sample, this clonotype turned up a few times. This chain's CDR3 is CASSLGGFRPTINYGYTF. The CDR3, as DNA: TGTGCCAGCAGCTTAGGGGGTTTTCGGCCTACGATTAACTATGGCTACACCTTC. J is TRBJ1-2 and V is TRBV7-9; D unresolved. CDR3 size: 18 residues. Trimming took 1 base from V and 1 from J, leaving 19 bases between them. From germline, CDR1 is SEHNR and CDR2 FQNEAQ (reference sequence).

This clonotype was seen once. The chain has TRBV28 and TRBJ2-3; D uncertain. There are 13 residues in the CDR3. The V end was cut by 6 bases, the J end by 0 bases, with 7 bases between. Germline lookup yields CDR1 MDHEN and CDR2 SYDVKM. Written as DNA, the CDR3 is TGTGCCAGCAGCCGCTTGAGCACAGATACGCAGTATTTT. It translates to CASSRLSTDTQYF.